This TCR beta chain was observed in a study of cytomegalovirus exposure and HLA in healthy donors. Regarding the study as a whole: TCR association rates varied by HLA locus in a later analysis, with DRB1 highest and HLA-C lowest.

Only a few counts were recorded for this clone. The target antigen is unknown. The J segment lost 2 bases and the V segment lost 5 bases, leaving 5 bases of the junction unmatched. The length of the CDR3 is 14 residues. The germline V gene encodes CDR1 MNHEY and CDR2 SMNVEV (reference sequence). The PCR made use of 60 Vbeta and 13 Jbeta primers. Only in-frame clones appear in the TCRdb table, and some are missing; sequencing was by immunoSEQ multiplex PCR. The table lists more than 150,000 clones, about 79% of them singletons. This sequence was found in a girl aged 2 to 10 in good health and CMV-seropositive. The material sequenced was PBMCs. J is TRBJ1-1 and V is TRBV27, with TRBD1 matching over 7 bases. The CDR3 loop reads CASSMRQGNTEAFF. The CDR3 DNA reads TGTGCCAGCAGTATGAGACAGGGCAACACTGAAGCTTTCTTT.